This is a list of T cell receptor beta chains from one sample in a study of graft-versus-host responses after intestinal transplantation. The protocol was immunoSEQ multiplex PCR, while the TCRdb copy is restricted to in-frame clones and leaves out a portion. This table holds 15,000 to 20,000 clones, around 87% found once. The sample consisted of bone marrow, taken about 120 days after intestinal transplantation. These TCRs come from a human patient who received an intestinal transplant, so some T cells may come from the graft donor. Each CDR3 is given with its conserved first and last residue. D genes are given only for firm matches. Some rows mark clone size as missing; the rest say once, few, many or name a class of expanded clone.

CDR3 DNA,CDR3 protein,V gene,clone size,J gene,D gene
TGTGCCCAAAGGCGAGCGGAGAGCACAGATACGCAGTATTTT,CAQRRAESTDTQYF,TRBV6-5,.,TRBJ2-3,.
TGTGCCAGCAGTTTATGCGAAGGGGAAGCCTTCTTC,CASSLCEGEAFF,TRBV28,.,TRBJ2-1,.
TGTGCCAGCAGCTTGGGATATGGCTACACCTTC,CASSLGYGYTF,TRBV5-6,.,TRBJ1-2,.
TGTGCCAGCAGCGCAGGGGAGAAGACCCAGTACTTC,CASSAGEKTQYF,TRBV7-9,.,TRBJ2-5,.
TGTGCTAGCAGCTTAAAAGGGGCGGGCAGATCCGTCTATAGCAATCAGCCCCAGCATTTT,CASSLKGAGRSVYSNQPQHF,TRBV7-7,.,TRBJ1-5,.
TGTGCCAGCAGTTTTGCAGGGGGCGGTCGGACTGAAGCTTTCTTT,CASSFAGGGRTEAFF,TRBV28,.,TRBJ1-1,TRBD1
TGTGCCAGCAGTTTGACAGCTATTTATCAGCCCCAGCATTTT,CASSLTAIYQPQHF,TRBV27,.,TRBJ1-5,.
TGTGCCAGCAGCCAAGAGCTTAGGATGGGGACTGCAACTAATGAAAAACTGTTTTTT,CASSQELRMGTATNEKLFF,TRBV4-2,.,TRBJ1-4,.
TGCGCCAGCAGCTACTCCGGGACAGGCGTTTTTCGGAACACTGAAGCTTTCTTT,CASSYSGTGVFRNTEAFF,TRBV5-1,.,TRBJ1-1,TRBD1
TGTGCCAGCAGTTTATCAAAGGGACTAGCGGGAGACAATGAGCAGTTCTTC,CASSLSKGLAGDNEQFF,TRBV27,.,TRBJ2-1,TRBD2
TGCAGCGTCGTACCAGGGGGCGAAAATGGCTACACCTTC,CSVVPGGENGYTF,TRBV29-1,.,TRBJ1-2,TRBD1
TGTGCCAGCAGCTTCCGGGACAGGGGCTACGAGCAGTACTTC,CASSFRDRGYEQYF,TRBV7-3,.,TRBJ2-7,TRBD1
TGTGCCAGCAGCTTGTCGGGGTTCGTGGACGAGCAGTACTTC,CASSLSGFVDEQYF,TRBV5-3,.,TRBJ2-7,.
TGTGCCAGCAGCTTAGAAGCGGGAGGCTACAATGAGCAGTTCTTC,CASSLEAGGYNEQFF,TRBV7-9,.,TRBJ2-1,TRBD2
TGTGCCAGCAGTGATGTGGGGGAGGGGGGAATTCGGTACAATGAGCAGTTCTTC,CASSDVGEGGIRYNEQFF,TRBV2,few,TRBJ2-1,.
TGTGCCAGCAGTTTTCTTTGGCACGACTATGGCTACACCTTC,CASSFLWHDYGYTF,TRBV28,.,TRBJ1-2,.
TGTGCTACCGCGGTCCCAGGGGTGCAGTACTTC,CATAVPGVQYF,TRBV7-7,.,TRBJ2-4,.
TGTGCCTCCACACCCGGGGTGAGCACAGATACGCAGTATTTT,CASTPGVSTDTQYF,TRBV27,.,TRBJ2-3,.
TGTGCCAGTAGTATGGCAGGACAGGGAGGGCAGTACTTC,CASSMAGQGGQYF,TRBV19,.,TRBJ2-7,TRBD1
TGTGCCAGCAGCCGACCCAATGAGCAGTTCTTC,CASSRPNEQFF,TRBV5-6,.,TRBJ2-1,.
TGCGCCAGCAGCCAATATCGGGGGGGGAGCTACGAGCAGTACTTC,CASSQYRGGSYEQYF,TRBV4-3,.,TRBJ2-7,TRBD2
TGTGCCAGCAACCTAGCTAGCACAGATACGCAGTATTTT,CASNLASTDTQYF,TRBV7-9,once,TRBJ2-3,.
TGTGCCAGCAGCTGGGCAGGGGGCTCCTACAATGAGCAGTTCTTC,CASSWAGGSYNEQFF,TRBV5-8,.,TRBJ2-1,TRBD1
TGCGCCAGCAGCTTGGGGCAGGGGGTTGGGAGCACTGAAGCTTTCTTT,CASSLGQGVGSTEAFF,TRBV5-1,.,TRBJ1-1,TRBD1
TGTGCCAGTAGTGAGGGACTCCTAAACATTCAGTACTTC,CASSEGLLNIQYF,TRBV19,.,TRBJ2-4,.
TGTGCCAGCAGCTATCCGGGACGGGCAGGGGAGCAGTACTTC,CASSYPGRAGEQYF,TRBV7-2,.,TRBJ2-7,.
TGTGCCAGCAGCTTTGGACAGCATAGCAATCAGCCCCAGCATTTT,CASSFGQHSNQPQHF,TRBV28,.,TRBJ1-5,.
TGCGCCAGCAGCTTTGCTACCGGGACAGGGGGTTTCGGGGGCTACACCTTC,CASSFATGTGGFGGYTF,TRBV5-1,.,TRBJ1-2,TRBD1
TGCGCCAGCAGCCGGAACACTGAAGCTTTCTTT,CASSRNTEAFF,TRBV4-1,.,TRBJ1-1,.
TGTGCCAGCAGCTTGTACGGGAGGGCCGGGAATGAGCAGTTCTTC,CASSLYGRAGNEQFF,TRBV5-4,.,TRBJ2-1,TRBD2
TGTGCCAGCAGTGTTTATGCAGGCCTCACAGATACGCAGTATTTT,CASSVYAGLTDTQYF,TRBV9,.,TRBJ2-3,.
TGTGCCAGCAGCTTACTAGCGGGAGGGCAAGAGACCCAGTACTTC,CASSLLAGGQETQYF,TRBV7-2,.,TRBJ2-5,TRBD2
TGTGCCTCGGGACCCCGGGAGCTGTTTTTT,CASGPRELFF,TRBV30,.,TRBJ2-2,.
TGCAGCGTGAGTGGACAGGGCACTGAAGCTTTCTTT,CSVSGQGTEAFF,TRBV29-1,.,TRBJ1-1,TRBD1
TGCGCCAGCAGCCAAGGGGACAGGGTGGACACCGGGGAGCTGTTTTTT,CASSQGDRVDTGELFF,TRBV4-1,.,TRBJ2-2,TRBD1
TGTGCCAGCAGCCGGTTCTGGGGCGGGGGGCAGAACACTGAAGCTTTCTTT,CASSRFWGGGQNTEAFF,TRBV14,.,TRBJ1-1,.
TGTGCCAGCAGCTCGCGACAGGGCGGATCCTCTGAAGCTTTCTTT,CASSSRQGGSSEAFF,TRBV11-2,.,TRBJ1-1,TRBD1
TGTGCCAGCAGCCATTCCAGGGGAGATACCGGGGAGCTGTTTTTT,CASSHSRGDTGELFF,TRBV11-3,.,TRBJ2-2,.
TGTGCCAGCAGCATTAGCGGGCTAACAGATACGCAGTATTTT,CASSISGLTDTQYF,TRBV7-2,once,TRBJ2-3,TRBD2
TGTGCCAGCAGCCCAGGGGGGGGCTCCTACAATGAGCAGTTCTTC,CASSPGGGSYNEQFF,TRBV6-4,.,TRBJ2-1,.
TGTGCCAGCAGCCCCGCGGCAGGGGGACTTTTGAACACTGAAGCTTTCTTT,CASSPAAGGLLNTEAFF,TRBV5-4,.,TRBJ1-1,TRBD1
TGTGCCAGCAGCCCGGGACAGGGAAGGTTGGAGACCCAGTACTTC,CASSPGQGRLETQYF,TRBV7-3,.,TRBJ2-5,TRBD1
TGTGCCAGCGAGAACACAGATACGCAGTATTTT,CASENTDTQYF,TRBV28,.,TRBJ2-3,.
TGTGCCAGCAGTGAGAGCAGCTCTGGGGCCAACGTCCTGACTTTC,CASSESSSGANVLTF,TRBV6-1,.,TRBJ2-6,.
TGTGCCAGCAGCCCCGCAGGGGGGGAATCACCCCTCCACTTT,CASSPAGGESPLHF,TRBV28,.,TRBJ1-6,TRBD1
TGTGCCAGCTCACCAAGATCGACTAGCGGCTACGAGCAGTACTTC,CASSPRSTSGYEQYF,TRBV18,few,TRBJ2-7,TRBD2
TGTGCCAGCAGTTTATACCCCTCCGCTGAGCAGTTCTTC,CASSLYPSAEQFF,TRBV27,.,TRBJ2-1,.
TGTGCCAGTAGGGCGGGAGAGGCCTACGAGCAGTACTTC,CASRAGEAYEQYF,TRBV19,.,TRBJ2-7,TRBD2
TGTGCCATCAGTGAGGACAGGGATAATGAAAAACTGTTTTTT,CAISEDRDNEKLFF,TRBV10-3,.,TRBJ1-4,TRBD1
TGCGCCAGCAGCCAAAGGCAGGGGTTGCGCGAGCAGTACTTC,CASSQRQGLREQYF,TRBV4-1,.,TRBJ2-7,.
TGTGCCAGCTCACCACTAGGGACAGGGGAGAACACTGAAGCTTTCTTT,CASSPLGTGENTEAFF,TRBV18,once,TRBJ1-1,TRBD1
TGTGCCAGCAGTCCTAGCGGGAGCCAGACCCAGTACTTC,CASSPSGSQTQYF,TRBV7-3,.,TRBJ2-5,TRBD2